This TCR beta chain was found in a study of PD-1 blockade in classical Hodgkin lymphoma. Every single patient, without exception, relapsed after autologous stem cell transplantation, and brentuximab vedotin exposure varied. Libraries were prepared by immunoSEQ multiplex PCR; TCRdb keeps only in-frame clonotypes and omits some of them. The sample has over 85,000 clones; roughly 79% are singletons. Germline lookup yields CDR1 KGHSH and CDR2 LQKENI. The CDR3 totals 16 residues. The V end lost 4 bases, the J end lost 0 bases, and 12 bases lay between the germline ends. The chain uses TRBV18 and TRBJ2-2; weak D call: TRBD2 (6 bases). Here the sequenced sample was peripheral blood mononuclear cells (PBMCs), taken before the second cycle of nivolumab. This TCR came from a human donor with classical Hodgkin lymphoma. CDR3 residues: CASSLRSGSNTGELFF. CDR3 DNA sequence: TGTGCCAGCTCACTCCGTAGCGGATCGAACACCGGGGAGCTGTTTTTT.